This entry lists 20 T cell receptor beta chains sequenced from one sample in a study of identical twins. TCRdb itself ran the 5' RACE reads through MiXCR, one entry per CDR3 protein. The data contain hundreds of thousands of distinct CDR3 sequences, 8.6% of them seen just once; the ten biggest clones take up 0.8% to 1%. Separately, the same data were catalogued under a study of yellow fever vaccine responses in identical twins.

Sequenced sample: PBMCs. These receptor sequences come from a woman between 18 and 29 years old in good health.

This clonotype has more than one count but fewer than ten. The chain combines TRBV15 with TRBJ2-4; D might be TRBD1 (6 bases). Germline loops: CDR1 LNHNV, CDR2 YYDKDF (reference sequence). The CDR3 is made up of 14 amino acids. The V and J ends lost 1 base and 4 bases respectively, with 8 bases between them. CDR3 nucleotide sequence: TGTGCCACCAGCAGAGGGACAGTTAAAAACATTCAGTACTTC. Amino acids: CATSRGTVKNIQYF.

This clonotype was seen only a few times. DNA for the CDR3: TGTGCCAGCAGGCTACGGGGGAACACTGAAGCTTTCTTT. Its translation is CASRLRGNTEAFF. The V call is TRBV12-3 or TRBV12-4, the J call TRBJ1-1; D call uncertain. Trimming pared 6 bases from V and 1 base from J, leaving 9 bases between. This CDR3 contains 13 residues.

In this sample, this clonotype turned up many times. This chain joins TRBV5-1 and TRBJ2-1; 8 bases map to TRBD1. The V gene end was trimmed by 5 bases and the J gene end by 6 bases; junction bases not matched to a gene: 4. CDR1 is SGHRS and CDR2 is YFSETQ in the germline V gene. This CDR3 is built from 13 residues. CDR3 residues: CASRSTGGNEQFF. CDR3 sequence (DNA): TGCGCCAGCAGGTCCACAGGGGGCAATGAGCAGTTCTTC.

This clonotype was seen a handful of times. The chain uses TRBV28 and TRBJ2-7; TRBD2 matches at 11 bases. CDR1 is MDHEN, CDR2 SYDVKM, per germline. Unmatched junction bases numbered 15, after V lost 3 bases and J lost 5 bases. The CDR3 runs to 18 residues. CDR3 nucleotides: TGTGCCAGCAGTTTCCGCCTCGACCTGACTAGCGGGGATAACGAGCAGTACTTC. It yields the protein CASSFRLDLTSGDNEQYF. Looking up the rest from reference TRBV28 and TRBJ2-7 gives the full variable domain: DVKVTQSSRYLVKRTGEKVFLECVQDMDHENMFWYRQDPGLGLRLIYFSYDVKMKEKGDIPEGYSVSREKKERFSLILESASTNQTSMYLCASSFRLDLTSGDNEQYFGPGTRLTVT.

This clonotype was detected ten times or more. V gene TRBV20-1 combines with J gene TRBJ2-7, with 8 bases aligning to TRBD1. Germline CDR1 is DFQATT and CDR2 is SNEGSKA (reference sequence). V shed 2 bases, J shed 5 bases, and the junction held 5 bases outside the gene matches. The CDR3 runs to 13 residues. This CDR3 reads CSARSRGLNEQYF. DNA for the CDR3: TGCAGTGCTAGATCCAGGGGGCTAAACGAGCAGTACTTC.

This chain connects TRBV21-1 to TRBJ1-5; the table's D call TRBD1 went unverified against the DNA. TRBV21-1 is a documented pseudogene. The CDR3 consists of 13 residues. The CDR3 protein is CASSTRTGQPQHF. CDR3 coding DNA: TGTGCCAGCAGCACCCGGACGGGTCAGCCCCAGCATTTT.

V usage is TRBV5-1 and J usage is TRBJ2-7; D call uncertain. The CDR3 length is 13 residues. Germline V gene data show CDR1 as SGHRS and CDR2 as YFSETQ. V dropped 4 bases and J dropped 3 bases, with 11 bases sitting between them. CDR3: CASSQEKVYEQYF. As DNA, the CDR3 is TGCGCCAGCAGCCAGGAGAAGGTCTACGAGCAGTACTTC.

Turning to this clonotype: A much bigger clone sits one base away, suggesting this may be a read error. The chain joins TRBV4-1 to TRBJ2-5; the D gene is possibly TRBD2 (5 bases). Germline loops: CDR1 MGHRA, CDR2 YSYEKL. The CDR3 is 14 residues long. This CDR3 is CASSEDTGQETQYF. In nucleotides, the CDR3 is TGCGCCAGCAGCGAAGATACGGGGCAAGAGACCCAGTACTTC.

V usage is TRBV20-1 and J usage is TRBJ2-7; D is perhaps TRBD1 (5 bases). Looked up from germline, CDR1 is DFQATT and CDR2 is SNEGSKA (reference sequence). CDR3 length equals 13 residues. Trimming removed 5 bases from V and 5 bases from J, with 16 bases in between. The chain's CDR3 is CSAGQPGSNEQYF. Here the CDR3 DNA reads TGCAGTGCTGGACAACCCGGTAGTAACGAGCAGTACTTC.

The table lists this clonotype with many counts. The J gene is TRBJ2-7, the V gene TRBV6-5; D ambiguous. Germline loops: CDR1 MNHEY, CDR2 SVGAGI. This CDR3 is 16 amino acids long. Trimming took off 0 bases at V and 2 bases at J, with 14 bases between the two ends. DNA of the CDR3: TGTGCCAGCAGTTACTCGTGGACCATATCAACCTACGAGCAGTACTTC. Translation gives CASSYSWTISTYEQYF.

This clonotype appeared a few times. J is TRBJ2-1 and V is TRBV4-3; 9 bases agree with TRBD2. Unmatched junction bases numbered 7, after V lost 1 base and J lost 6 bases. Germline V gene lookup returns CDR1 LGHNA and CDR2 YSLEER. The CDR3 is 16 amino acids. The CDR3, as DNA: TGCGCCAGCAGCCAAGTAGGGACTAGCTACTTCAATGAGCAGTTCTTC. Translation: CASSQVGTSYFNEQFF.

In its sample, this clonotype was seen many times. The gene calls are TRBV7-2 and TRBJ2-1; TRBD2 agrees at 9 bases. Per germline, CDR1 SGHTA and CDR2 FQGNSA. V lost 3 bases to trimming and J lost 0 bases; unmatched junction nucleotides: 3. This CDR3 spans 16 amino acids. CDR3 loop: CASSFLAGYSYNEQFF. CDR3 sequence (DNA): TGTGCCAGCAGCTTCCTAGCGGGATACTCCTACAATGAGCAGTTCTTC.

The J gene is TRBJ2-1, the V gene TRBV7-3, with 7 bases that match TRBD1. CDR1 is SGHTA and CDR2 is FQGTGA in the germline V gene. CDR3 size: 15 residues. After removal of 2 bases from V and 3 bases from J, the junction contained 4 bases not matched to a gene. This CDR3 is CASSLGTAHYNEQFF. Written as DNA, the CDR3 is TGTGCCAGCAGCTTAGGGACAGCCCACTACAATGAGCAGTTCTTC. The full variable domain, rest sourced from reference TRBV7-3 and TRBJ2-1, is GAGVSQTPSNKVTEKGKYVELRCDPISGHTALYWYRQSLGQGPEFLIYFQGTGAADDSGLPNDRFFAVRPEGSVSTLKIQRTERGDSAVYLCASSLGTAHYNEQFFGPGTRLTVL.

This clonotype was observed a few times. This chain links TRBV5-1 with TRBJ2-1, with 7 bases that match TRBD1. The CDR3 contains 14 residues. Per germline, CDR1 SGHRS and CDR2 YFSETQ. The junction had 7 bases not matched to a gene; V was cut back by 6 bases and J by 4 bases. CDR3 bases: TGCGCCAGCACCGAAACAGGGGTATACAATGAGCAGTTCTTC. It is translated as CASTETGVYNEQFF.

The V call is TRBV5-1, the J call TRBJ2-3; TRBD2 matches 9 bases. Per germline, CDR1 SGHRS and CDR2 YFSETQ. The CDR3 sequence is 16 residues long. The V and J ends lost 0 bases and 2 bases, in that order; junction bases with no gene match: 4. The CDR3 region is CASSLGAGGYTDTQYF. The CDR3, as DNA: TGCGCCAGCAGCTTGGGAGCGGGGGGATACACAGATACGCAGTATTTT.

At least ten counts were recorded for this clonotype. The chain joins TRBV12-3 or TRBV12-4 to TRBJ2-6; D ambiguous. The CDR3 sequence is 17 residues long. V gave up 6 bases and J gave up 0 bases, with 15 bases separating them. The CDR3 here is CASRPWWGPSGANVLTF. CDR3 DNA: TGTGCCAGCAGACCGTGGTGGGGTCCCTCTGGGGCCAACGTCCTGACTTTC.

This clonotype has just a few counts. The DNA for the CDR3 is TGCAGTGCCCCCGGGGTCGGTGAGCAGTTCTTC. Translating it yields CSAPGVGEQFF. This chain links TRBV20-1 with TRBJ2-1; possibly TRBD2 for D (5 bases). Germline V gene data show CDR1 as DFQATT and CDR2 as SNEGSKA (reference sequence). The CDR3 is made up of 11 amino acids. V dropped 6 bases and J dropped 9 bases, with 12 bases sitting between them.

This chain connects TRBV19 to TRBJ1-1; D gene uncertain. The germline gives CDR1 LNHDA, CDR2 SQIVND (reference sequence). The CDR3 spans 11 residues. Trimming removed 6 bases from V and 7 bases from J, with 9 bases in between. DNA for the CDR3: TGTGCCAGTAGATCCGCGGGTGAAGCTTTCTTT. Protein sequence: CASRSAGEAFF. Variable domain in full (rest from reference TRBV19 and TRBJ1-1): DGGITQSPKYLFRKEGQNVTLSCEQNLNHDAMYWYRQDPGQGLRLIYYSQIVNDFQKGDIAEGYSVSREKKESFPLTVTSAQKNPTAFYLCASRSAGEAFFGQGTRLTVV.

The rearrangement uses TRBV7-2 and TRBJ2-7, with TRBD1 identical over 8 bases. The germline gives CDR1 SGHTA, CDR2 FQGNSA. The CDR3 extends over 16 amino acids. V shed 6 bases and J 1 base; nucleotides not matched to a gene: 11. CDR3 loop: CASRKESGTGSYEQYF. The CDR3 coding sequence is TGTGCCAGCAGAAAGGAGTCCGGGACAGGATCCTACGAGCAGTACTTC.

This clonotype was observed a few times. As DNA, the CDR3 is TGCGCCAGCAGCTTTCAGGGGGGACGGACTGAAGCTTTCTTT. Encoded protein: CASSFQGGRTEAFF. This chain connects TRBV5-1 to TRBJ1-1, with TRBD1 identical over 7 bases. The J segment lost 5 bases and the V segment lost 2 bases, leaving 6 bases of the junction unmatched. This CDR3 is 14 amino acids long. The germline V gene encodes CDR1 SGHRS and CDR2 YFSETQ.